This entry lists 13 T cell receptor beta chains sequenced from one sample in a study of response to subunit inactivated influenza vaccine. Via MiXCR, TCRdb re-called the RT-PCR reads, giving one row per CDR3 protein. Among about 530,000 distinct CDR3 sequences, over 10% were seen once, and the ten largest hold around 13%. Sample: PBMCs from blood, taken roughly 48 days after vaccination. The source of these receptors is a man in his forties or fifties who received an inactivated influenza vaccine.

This clonotype occurred many times. This chain joins TRBV4-2 and TRBJ2-2, with unresolved D. Deletions cut 1 base from V and 8 bases from J, with 8 bases between. The CDR3 is 13 residues long. The germline CDR1 and CDR2 sequences are LGHNA and YNFKEQ. CDR3 amino acids: CASSQASSGELFF. CDR3 nucleotides: TGTGCCAGCAGCCAAGCTTCATCGGGGGAGCTGTTTTTT.

This clonotype was found many times. The V call is TRBV11-2, the J call TRBJ2-5, with TRBD2 identical over 7 bases. Germline V gene sequence: CDR1 SGHAT, CDR2 FQNNGV. V shed 4 bases, J shed 1 base, and the junction held 9 bases outside the gene matches. The CDR3 covers 16 residues. The CDR3 region has the DNA TGTGCCAGCAGCTCCCTAGGCGGGGGAGTCCAAGAGACCCAGTACTTC. Amino acids: CASSSLGGGVQETQYF.

This clonotype was picked up many times. This chain joins TRBV7-9 and TRBJ2-1; the D gene is possibly TRBD1 (6 bases). The ends were cut back, 5 bases at V and 9 bases at J, with 17 bases in the middle. This CDR3 has 14 residues. From germline, CDR1 is SEHNR and CDR2 FQNEAQ (reference sequence). CDR3 sequence reads: CASSQRGGWAEQFF. CDR3 nucleotides: TGTGCCAGCAGCCAGAGAGGGGGTTGGGCTGAGCAGTTCTTC. The full variable domain, completed using reference TRBV7-9 and TRBJ2-1, is DTGVSQNPRHKITKRGQNVTFRCDPISEHNRLYWYRQTLGQGPEFLTYFQNEAQLEKSRLLSDRFSAERPKGSFSTLEIQRTEQGDSAMYLCASSQRGGWAEQFFGPGTRLTVL.

The V and J genes are TRBV12-3 or TRBV12-4 and TRBJ2-5, with 9 nucleotides matching TRBD1. This CDR3 region has 16 residues. V lost 4 bases to trimming and J lost 5 bases; unmatched junction nucleotides: 11. This chain's CDR3 is CASSSPTGGYSETQYF. Here the CDR3 DNA reads TGTGCCAGCAGTTCACCTACAGGGGGCTATTCGGAGACCCAGTACTTC.

The chain combines TRBV7-8 with TRBJ2-3; 9 bases agree with TRBD2. This CDR3 is built from 14 residues. The germline gives CDR1 SGHVS, CDR2 FQNEAQ. The V gene end was trimmed by 4 bases and the J gene end by 6 bases; junction bases not matched to a gene: 5. In DNA, the CDR3 is TGTGCCAGCAGCTCCGGGACTAGCAGGGATACGCAGTATTTT. This translates into CASSSGTSRDTQYF.

The CDR3 is CASSRWDTLAKNIQYF. For the CDR3, the DNA is TGTGCCAGTAGCAGGTGGGACACCTTAGCCAAAAACATTCAGTACTTC. The chain uses TRBV19 and TRBJ2-4, with D perhaps matching TRBD1 (6 bases). Germline CDR1 reads LNHDA; CDR2 reads SQIVND (reference sequence). The CDR3 spans 16 residues. Trimming left V 6 bases short and J 0 bases short, with 15 bases between.

The chain joins TRBV7-2 to TRBJ2-7, with 11 bases that match TRBD2. Germline V lookup: CDR1 SGHTA, CDR2 FQGNSA. This CDR3 comprises 17 residues. The J segment lost 6 bases and the V segment lost 4 bases, leaving 14 bases of the junction unmatched. CDR3 in DNA: TGTGCCAGCAGCTGGCCGAAGGCTAGCGGGGGGCCTGTCGAGCAGTACTTC. It encodes CASSWPKASGGPVEQYF. The variable domain in full, completed from reference TRBV7-2 and TRBJ2-7, reads GAGVSQSPSNKVTEKGKDVELRCDPISGHTALYWYRQSLGQGLEFLIYFQGNSAPDKSGLPSDRFSAERTGGSVSTLTIQRTQQEDSAVYLCASSWPKASGGPVEQYFGPGTRLTVT.

This clonotype occurred many times. This chain links TRBV12-3 or TRBV12-4 with TRBJ1-1; 10 nucleotides match TRBD1. V trimming: 5 bases; J trimming: 4 bases; junction bases outside the gene matches: 1. CDR3 size: 13 residues. The CDR3: CASSRQGATEAFF. CDR3 DNA sequence: TGTGCCAGCAGTAGACAGGGGGCCACTGAAGCTTTCTTT.

V and J are TRBV12-3 or TRBV12-4 and TRBJ2-2; 8 nucleotides line up with TRBD1. CDR3 length: 16 amino acids. With V trimmed by 4 bases and J by 2 bases, 6 bases remained unmatched. The CDR3 spells CASSSSDRGNTGELFF. CDR3 coding DNA: TGTGCCAGCAGTTCGTCCGACAGGGGCAACACCGGGGAGCTGTTTTTT.

This clonotype was picked up a small number of times. V and J are TRBV6-2 or TRBV6-3 and TRBJ1-2; D is undetermined. The CDR3 extends over 14 amino acids. Per the germline V gene, CDR1 is MNHEY and CDR2 is SVGEGT. Trimming left V 0 bases short and J 7 bases short, with 12 bases between. This chain's CDR3 is CASSYSRGTSGYTF. CDR3 in DNA: TGTGCCAGCAGTTACTCGAGAGGTACAAGTGGCTACACCTTC.

This clonotype came up a few times. This sequence joins TRBV5-1 and TRBJ2-7; D gene ambiguous. Germline lookup yields CDR1 SGHRS and CDR2 YFSETQ. The CDR3 has 12 residues. The V end lost 6 bases, the J end lost 6 bases, and 13 bases lay between the germline ends. The CDR3 here is CASTGILGEQYF. The CDR3 DNA is TGCGCCAGCACCGGAATACTGGGCGAGCAGTACTTC. The complete variable domain, with remaining parts taken from reference TRBV5-1 and TRBJ2-7, reads KAGVTQTPRYLIKTRGQQVTLSCSPISGHRSVSWYQQTPGQGLQFLFEYFSETQRNKGNFPGRFSGRQFSNSRSEMNVSTLELGDSALYLCASTGILGEQYFGPGTRLTVT.

Many counts were recorded for this clonotype. V is TRBV20-1 and J is TRBJ2-7; 9 bases agree with TRBD2. The CDR3 runs 13 residues. From germline, CDR1 is DFQATT and CDR2 SNEGSKA (reference sequence). V dropped 3 bases and J dropped 5; count of bases not matched to a gene: 5. The CDR3 region has the DNA TGCAGTGCTAGCGCTAGCGGGAACCACGAGCAGTACTTC. Its protein is CSASASGNHEQYF.

Ten or more counts support this clonotype. This chain joins TRBV20-1 and TRBJ2-3, with 8 bases that match TRBD2. The CDR3 spans 14 residues. CDR1 DFQATT and CDR2 SNEGSKA come from the germline V gene (reference sequence). Trimming removed 4 bases from V and 0 bases from J; junction bases left unmatched: 3. Written as DNA, the CDR3 is TGCAGTGCTATAGCGGGATCTAGCACAGATACGCAGTATTTT. It is translated as CSAIAGSSTDTQYF.